The 32 T cell receptor beta chains reported below all come from one sample, sequenced in a study of T cell responses to AZD1222 COVID-19 vaccine. The data were produced by immunoSEQ multiplex PCR, yet TCRdb's version contains in-frame clones alone and is incomplete. In the table there are around 120,000 clones, roughly 88% of which are singletons. The specimen was peripheral blood, collected on day 0 of AZD1222 vaccination. The receptors derive from an adult in good health.

Judged by abundance, this clone is medium-sized (0.01 to 0.1%). V usage is TRBV3-1 (or the pseudogene TRBV3-2) and J usage is TRBJ1-5; a possible D gene is TRBD1 (6 bases). The germline V gene has CDR1 LGHDT and CDR2 YNNKEL (reference sequence). This CDR3 is 15 amino acids long. Trimming pared 0 bases from V and 7 bases from J, leaving 13 bases between. CDR3 nucleotides: TGTGCCAGCAGCCAAGATCTGGGGGGCGGGCAGCCCCAGCATTTT. Translated: CASSQDLGGGQPQHF.

This chain joins TRBV10-2 and TRBJ2-4, with 8 bases fitting TRBD2. V shed 6 bases, J shed 5 bases, and the junction held 12 bases outside the gene matches. The CDR3 is 16 residues long. CDR1 and CDR2 (germline): WSHSY, SAAADI. The CDR3 is CASRLPLTGGENIQYF. The CDR3 DNA follows: TGCGCCAGCAGGCTCCCCCTCACGGGGGGGGAAAACATTCAGTACTTC.

The CDR3 DNA sequence: TGTGCCAGCAGAGACGCCATTCCAGCCTACGAGCAGTACTTC. Amino acids: CASRDAIPAYEQYF. The chain has TRBV6-6 and TRBJ2-7; unclear D gene. The ends were cut back, 6 bases at V and 2 bases at J, with 14 bases in the middle. CDR1 is MNHNY and CDR2 is SVGAGI in the germline V gene (reference sequence). This CDR3 has 14 residues.

This chain joins TRBV3-1 (or the pseudogene TRBV3-2) and TRBJ2-5; D remains unclear. The CDR3 runs 12 residues. Deletions cut 4 bases from V and 4 bases from J, with 7 bases between. Germline CDR1 is LGHDT and CDR2 is YNNKEL (reference sequence). DNA for the CDR3: TGTGCCAGCAGCCGCGGAGCAGAGACCCAGTACTTC. Encoded protein: CASSRGAETQYF.

The CDR3 is CAWSVPGRVDSPLHF. The CDR3 DNA is TGTGCCTGGAGTGTACCCGGCAGGGTGGATTCACCCCTCCACTTT. The rearrangement uses TRBV30 and TRBJ1-6, with D possibly TRBD1 on 5 matching bases. This CDR3 is built from 15 residues. The V end lost 0 bases, the J end lost 8 bases, and 14 bases lay between the germline ends. CDR1 and CDR2 (germline): GTSNPN, SVGIG (reference sequence). Looking up the rest from reference TRBV30 and TRBJ1-6 gives the full variable domain: SQTIHQWPATLVQPVGSPLSLECTVEGTSNPNLYWYRQAAGRGLQLLFYSVGIGQISSEVPQNLSASRPQDRQFILSSKKLLLSDSGFYLCAWSVPGRVDSPLHFGNGTRLTVT.

The CDR3 region is CASAPFALGGTDTQYF. The DNA for the CDR3 is TGCGCCAGCGCTCCTTTTGCGTTGGGGGGCACAGATACGCAGTATTTT. The chain combines TRBV4-1 with TRBJ2-3, with D perhaps TRBD1 or TRBD2 (5 bases each). Germline assignment: CDR1 MGHRA and CDR2 YSYEKL. This CDR3 region has 16 residues. V was pared by 8 bases and J by 1 base, with 19 bases between.

V usage is TRBV12-2 and J usage is TRBJ2-3; TRBD2, the table's D call, was not compared with the DNA. TRBV12-2 is a documented pseudogene. The CDR3 has 18 residues. The CDR3 loop reads CASRLAEYSSGIPDTQYF. CDR3 in DNA: TGTGCAAGTCGCTTAGCGGAATATAGTAGCGGGATTCCAGATACGCAGTATTTT.

This chain connects TRBV7-2 to TRBJ1-2; 7 positions match TRBD1. Looked up from germline, CDR1 is SGHTA and CDR2 is FQGNSA. This CDR3 comprises 13 residues. With V trimmed by 4 bases and J by 8 bases, 7 bases remained unmatched. This CDR3 is CASSSYRGRGYTF. CDR3 DNA sequence: TGTGCCAGCAGCTCCTACAGGGGTCGCGGCTACACCTTC. The whole variable domain, filled in from reference TRBV7-2 and TRBJ1-2, reads GAGVSQSPSNKVTEKGKDVELRCDPISGHTALYWYRQSLGQGLEFLIYFQGNSAPDKSGLPSDRFSAERTGGSVSTLTIQRTQQEDSAVYLCASSSYRGRGYTFGSGTRLTVV.

The chain couples TRBV7-9 to TRBJ1-3; no definite D call. The CDR3 loop spans 14 amino acids. Per the germline V gene, CDR1 is SEHNR and CDR2 is FQNEAQ (reference sequence). Deletions cut 7 bases from V and 4 bases from J, with 14 bases between. The DNA for the CDR3 is TGTGCCAGCACCCTAGGAGTCTCGGGAAACACCATATATTTT. As protein: CASTLGVSGNTIYF.

The rearrangement uses TRBV18 and TRBJ1-1; D possibly corresponds to TRBD1 (6 bases). The V end was cut by 4 bases, the J end by 5 bases, with 14 bases between. The CDR3 loop spans 14 amino acids. Germline CDR1 is KGHSH and CDR2 is LQKENI. The DNA for the CDR3 is TGTGCCAGCTCACTACAGGGTGAAGGGACTGAAGCTTTCTTT. It translates to CASSLQGEGTEAFF.

This clone was seen many times. V is TRBV4-3 and J is TRBJ2-4; D is ambiguous. The germline V and J ends were trimmed by 0 bases and 8 bases, with 8 bases remaining between them. In germline, CDR1 is LGHNA, CDR2 YSLEER. The CDR3 sequence is 13 residues long. The CDR3 is CASSQDGRDIQYF. For the CDR3, the DNA is TGCGCCAGCAGCCAAGATGGAAGGGACATTCAGTACTTC.

The chain employs TRBV7-2 and TRBJ2-3; D call uncertain. The germline gives CDR1 SGHTA, CDR2 FQGNSA. With 5 bases removed from V and 2 bases from J, the gap between germline ends came to 5 bases. This CDR3 is built from 12 residues. CDR3 residues: CASSHYTDTQYF. The CDR3, as DNA: TGTGCCAGCAGCCATTACACAGATACGCAGTATTTT.

The chain combines TRBV6-2 or TRBV6-3 with TRBJ1-4; no clear D. Germline V lookup: CDR1 MNHEY, CDR2 SVGEGT. CDR3 length equals 14 residues. V was clipped by 2 bases and J by 8 bases, with 12 bases between them. CDR3 sequence: CASSYGGQREKLFF. In DNA form, the CDR3 reads TGTGCCAGCAGTTACGGAGGCCAGAGGGAAAAACTGTTTTTT.

This clone was detected only once. The chain couples TRBV15 to TRBJ1-3; maybe TRBD1 (5 bases). The CDR3 spans 18 residues. Germline-derived CDR1 and CDR2 are LNHNV and YYDKDF (reference sequence). Trimming shortened V by 1 base and J by 0 bases, and 16 bases separated the two germline ends. The CDR3 here is CATSRGDLRVSSGNTIYF. CDR3 in DNA: TGTGCCACCAGCAGAGGTGACCTCAGGGTTAGCTCTGGAAACACCATATATTTT.

The V and J genes are TRBV18 and TRBJ2-6, with D possibly matching TRBD2 (6 bases). Germline CDR1 and CDR2: KGHSH and LQKENI. Trimming stripped 4 bases from V and 0 bases from J, with 13 bases between. This CDR3 is 17 amino acids long. This chain's CDR3 is CASSHPGLPSGANVLTF. CDR3 nucleotide sequence: TGTGCCAGCTCACATCCGGGACTTCCCTCTGGGGCCAACGTCCTGACTTTC.

The rearrangement uses TRBV7-2 and TRBJ1-1; 8 bases are shared with TRBD1. Germline V CDR1 and CDR2: SGHTA, FQGNSA. J was trimmed by 4 bases and V by 6 bases; bases with no gene match: 7. CDR3 size: 14 residues. CDR3 in DNA: TGTGCCAGCAGATTCCAGGGGGCGATCACTGAAGCTTTCTTT. This sequence encodes CASRFQGAITEAFF.

V gene TRBV27 combines with J gene TRBJ1-2, with 10 bases identical to TRBD1. This CDR3 is 17 amino acids long. CDR1 is MNHEY, CDR2 SMNVEV, per germline (reference sequence). V dropped 0 bases and J dropped 4; count of bases not matched to a gene: 8. The CDR3 loop is CASSLSLGTGALYGYTF. The CDR3 region has the DNA TGTGCCAGCAGTTTATCGCTCGGGACAGGGGCACTCTATGGCTACACCTTC.

The chain combines TRBV24-1 with TRBJ2-1; D is ambiguous. The CDR3 is 15 residues long. Trimming left V 0 bases short and J 7 bases short, with 12 bases between. Germline V gives CDR1 KGHDR, CDR2 SFDVKD. For the CDR3, the DNA is TGTGCCACCAGTGATTTGCAAAAGGGCCCGAATGAGCAGTTCTTC. Its translation: CATSDLQKGPNEQFF.

The gene calls are TRBV7-9 and TRBJ2-7; D gene unclear. The V end was cut by 0 bases, the J end by 11 bases, with 11 bases between. There are 12 residues in the CDR3. Germline CDR1 SEHNR, CDR2 FQNEAQ (reference sequence). The CDR3 DNA is TGTGCCAGCAGCTTAGCGCCTCGCGACGAGTACTTC. Protein sequence: CASSLAPRDEYF.

The chain uses TRBV5-5 and TRBJ1-1, with D perhaps TRBD1 (6 bases). Looked up from germline, CDR1 is SGHKS and CDR2 is YYEKEE (reference sequence). V was shortened by 4 bases and J by 2 bases, with 18 bases between the two germline ends. This CDR3 comprises 16 residues. CDR3 DNA sequence: TGTGCCAGCAGCACCAGGGGCGCGGGGGTAAACACTGAAGCTTTCTTT. It specifies CASSTRGAGVNTEAFF.

In nucleotides, the CDR3 is TGTGCCAGCAGTCCAAGTCGAGATTATGGCTACACCTTC. This codes for CASSPSRDYGYTF. The rearrangement joins TRBV27 to TRBJ1-2; D gene unclear. Germline V gene data show CDR1 as MNHEY and CDR2 as SMNVEV (reference sequence). With 5 bases removed from V and 5 bases from J, the gap between germline ends came to 12 bases. The CDR3 totals 13 residues.

J is TRBJ1-1 and V is TRBV7-2; D is unresolved. The CDR3 consists of 15 residues. Per the germline V gene, CDR1 is SGHTA and CDR2 is FQGNSA. The V end lost 5 bases, the J end lost 2 bases, and 15 bases lay between the germline ends. Here the CDR3 reads CASSPPARLNTEAFF. CDR3 coding DNA: TGTGCCAGCAGCCCCCCCGCCAGGTTAAACACTGAAGCTTTCTTT. Together with reference TRBV7-2 and TRBJ1-1, the CDR3 gives the full variable domain: GAGVSQSPSNKVTEKGKDVELRCDPISGHTALYWYRQSLGQGLEFLIYFQGNSAPDKSGLPSDRFSAERTGGSVSTLTIQRTQQEDSAVYLCASSPPARLNTEAFFGQGTRLTVV.

The chain combines TRBV2 with TRBJ2-7; possibly TRBD2 for D (7 bases). The CDR3 has 12 amino acids. Germline V CDR1 and CDR2: SNHLY, FYNNEI. The V end was cut by 7 bases, the J end by 5 bases, with 12 bases between. The CDR3 reads CASTLGGDEQYF. The CDR3 DNA sequence: TGTGCCAGCACCTTAGGGGGGGACGAGCAGTACTTC.

The chain joins TRBV4-1 to TRBJ1-4; tentative D call: TRBD1 (6 bases). There are 16 residues in the CDR3. CDR1 and CDR2 from the germline V gene are MGHRA and YSYEKL. With 2 bases removed from V and 6 bases from J, the gap between germline ends came to 16 bases. CDR3 protein: CASSQPYPGHDEKLFF. The CDR3 DNA reads as TGCGCCAGCAGCCAACCTTATCCGGGACACGATGAAAAACTGTTTTTT.

The sample holds one count of this clone. The chain has TRBV29-1 and TRBJ1-1, with unresolved D. Germline loops: CDR1 SQVTM, CDR2 ANQGSEA. CDR3 length: 13 amino acids. V lost 4 bases and J lost 0, with 9 bases in between. This chain's CDR3 is CSVARGMNTEAFF. CDR3 in DNA: TGCAGCGTTGCCCGGGGTATGAACACTGAAGCTTTCTTT.

The chain employs TRBV29-1 and TRBJ2-7, with 8 bases that match TRBD2. J gave up 6 bases and V 5 bases, and 15 bases lay outside the gene matches. The CDR3 loop spans 15 amino acids. Germline assignment: CDR1 SQVTM and CDR2 ANQGSEA. As DNA, the CDR3 is TGCAGCGTTAAAACCGGAATAGGACTAGCCGTCGAGCAGTACTTC. As protein: CSVKTGIGLAVEQYF.

The rearrangement uses TRBV2 and TRBJ1-1; D gene ambiguous. Per germline, CDR1 SNHLY and CDR2 FYNNEI. The CDR3 is 12 residues long. V lost 6 bases and J 0 bases, leaving 5 bases between the germline ends. The CDR3 DNA sequence: TGTGCCAGCAGCACTATGAACACTGAAGCTTTCTTT. This encodes CASSTMNTEAFF. Full variable domain (missing parts from reference TRBV2 and TRBJ1-1): EPEVTQTPSHQVTQMGQEVILRCVPISNHLYFYWYRQILGQKVEFLVSFYNNEISEKSEIFDDQFSVERPDGSNFTLKIRSTKLEDSAMYFCASSTMNTEAFFGQGTRLTVV.

The chain has TRBV4-1 and TRBJ1-2; TRBD1 is a possible D gene (5 bases). Germline assignment: CDR1 MGHRA and CDR2 YSYEKL. V shed 1 base and J shed 0 bases, with 12 bases lying between them. This CDR3 region has 16 residues. CDR3 protein: CASSQAGGESNYGYTF. The CDR3 DNA reads TGCGCCAGCAGCCAAGCGGGGGGGGAATCTAACTATGGCTACACCTTC.

In this sample, this clone turned up once. The rearrangement uses TRBV25-1 and TRBJ1-1; tentatively, D is TRBD1 (6 bases). This CDR3 spans 14 amino acids. The germline gives CDR1 MGHDK, CDR2 SYGVNS. Deletions cut 2 bases from V and 5 bases from J, with 12 bases between. Here the CDR3 DNA reads TGTGCCAGCAGTGAACAGGGGAGAAGGACTGAAGCTTTCTTT. Amino acids: CASSEQGRRTEAFF.

The J gene is TRBJ1-2, the V gene TRBV29-1, with 10 bases lining up with TRBD1. CDR3 length equals 14 residues. Germline CDR1 and CDR2: SQVTM and ANQGSEA. V shed 2 bases and J 4 bases; nucleotides not matched to a gene: 4. The CDR3 sequence: CSVEYGQGVYGYTF. CDR3 DNA: TGCAGCGTTGAATATGGACAGGGGGTCTATGGCTACACCTTC.

This chain uses TRBV11-3 with TRBJ2-2; D remains unclear. The V end lost 6 bases, the J end lost 8 bases, and 7 bases lay between the germline ends. Germline CDR1 and CDR2: SGHNT and YENEEA. This CDR3 comprises 11 residues. CDR3 in amino acids: CASSIWGELFF. The CDR3 DNA follows: TGTGCCAGCAGTATCTGGGGGGAGCTGTTTTTT. Together with reference TRBV11-3 and TRBJ2-2, the CDR3 gives the full variable domain: EAGVVQSPRYKIIEKKQPVAFWCNPISGHNTLYWYLQNLGQGPELLIRYENEEAVDDSQLPKDRFSAERLKGVDSTLKIQPAELGDSAVYLCASSIWGELFFGEGSRLTVL.

CDR3: CASSLTGLAIEQYF. CDR3 bases: TGTGCCAGCAGCTTAACAGGACTAGCCATCGAGCAGTACTTC. The rearrangement joins TRBV11-2 to TRBJ2-7; 8 bases agree with TRBD2. The CDR3 contains 14 residues. V shed 2 bases and J 6 bases; nucleotides not matched to a gene: 6. Germline CDR1 is SGHAT and CDR2 is FQNNGV.